Sequencing of this T cell receptor (beta chain) was carried out in a study of early T cells in non-severe SARS-CoV-2 infection. Study-wide points: VDJdb-based matching was biased toward anti-spike CD8 responses and missed private and CD4 specificities.

This clonotype was seen ten or more times. Antigen specificity is unknown. The CDR3 consists of 13 residues. CDR1 and CDR2 (germline): SGHRS, YFSETQ. V gave up 1 base and J gave up 8 bases; unmatched junction bases: 4. One entry per CDR3 protein results from TCRdb running MiXCR on the 5' RACE reads. The sample gives some 57,000 distinct CDR3 sequences, about 10% of which show up once; around 4.1% is in the top ten. The V and J genes are TRBV5-1 and TRBJ1-2, with 8 positions matching TRBD1. Sequenced input: whole blood. This sequence was found in an adult who was a healthcare worker with PCR-confirmed SARS-CoV-2 infection or an uninfected control (not recorded which). This chain's CDR3 is CASSLQGAEGYTF. The CDR3 DNA follows: TGCGCCAGCAGCTTGCAGGGGGCGGAAGGCTACACCTTC. Together with reference TRBV5-1 and TRBJ1-2, the CDR3 gives the full variable domain: KAGVTQTPRYLIKTRGQQVTLSCSPISGHRSVSWYQQTPGQGLQFLFEYFSETQRNKGNFPGRFSGRQFSNSRSEMNVSTLELGDSALYLCASSLQGAEGYTFGSGTRLTVV.